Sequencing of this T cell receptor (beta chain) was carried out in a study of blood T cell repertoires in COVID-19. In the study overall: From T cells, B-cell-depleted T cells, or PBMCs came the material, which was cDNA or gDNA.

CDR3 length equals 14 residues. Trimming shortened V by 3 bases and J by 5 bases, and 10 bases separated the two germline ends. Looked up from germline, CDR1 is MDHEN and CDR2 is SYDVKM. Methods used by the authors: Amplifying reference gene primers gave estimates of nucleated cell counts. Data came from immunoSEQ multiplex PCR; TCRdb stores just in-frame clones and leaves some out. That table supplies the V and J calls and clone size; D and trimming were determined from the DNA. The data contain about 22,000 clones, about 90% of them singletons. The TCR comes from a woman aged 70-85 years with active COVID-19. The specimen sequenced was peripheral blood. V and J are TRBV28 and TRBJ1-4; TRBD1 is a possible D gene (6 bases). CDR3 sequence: CASSLHRVNEKLFF. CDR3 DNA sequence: TGTGCCAGCAGTTTGCACAGGGTGAATGAAAAACTGTTTTTT.